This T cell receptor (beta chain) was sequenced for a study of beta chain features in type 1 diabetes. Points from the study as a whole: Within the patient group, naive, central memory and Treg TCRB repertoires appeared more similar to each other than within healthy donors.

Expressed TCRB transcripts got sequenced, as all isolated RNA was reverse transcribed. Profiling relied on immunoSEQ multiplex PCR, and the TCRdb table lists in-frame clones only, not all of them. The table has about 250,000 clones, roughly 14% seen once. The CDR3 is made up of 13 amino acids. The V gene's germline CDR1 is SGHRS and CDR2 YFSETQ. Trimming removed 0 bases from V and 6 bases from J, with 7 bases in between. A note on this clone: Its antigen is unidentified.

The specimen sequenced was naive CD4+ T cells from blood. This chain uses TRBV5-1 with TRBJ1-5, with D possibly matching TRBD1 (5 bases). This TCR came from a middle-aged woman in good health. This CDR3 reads CASSLAGGQPQHF. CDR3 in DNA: TGCGCCAGCAGCTTGGCGGGGGGTCAGCCCCAGCATTTT.